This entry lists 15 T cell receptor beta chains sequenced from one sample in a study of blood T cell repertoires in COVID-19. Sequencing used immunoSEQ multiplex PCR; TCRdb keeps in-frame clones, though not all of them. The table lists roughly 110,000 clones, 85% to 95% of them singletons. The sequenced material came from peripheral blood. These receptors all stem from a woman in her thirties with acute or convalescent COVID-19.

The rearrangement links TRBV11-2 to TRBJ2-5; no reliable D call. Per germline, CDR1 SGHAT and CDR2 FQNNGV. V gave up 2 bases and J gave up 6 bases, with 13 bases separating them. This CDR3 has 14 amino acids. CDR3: CASSLTASRKTQYF. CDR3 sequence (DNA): TGTGCCAGCAGCTTAACGGCTAGTCGGAAGACCCAGTACTTC.

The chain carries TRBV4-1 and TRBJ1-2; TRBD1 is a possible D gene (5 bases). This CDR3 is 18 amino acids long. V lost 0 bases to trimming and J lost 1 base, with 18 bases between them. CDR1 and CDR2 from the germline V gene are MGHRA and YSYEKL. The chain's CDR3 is CASSQEGGRAVINYGYTF. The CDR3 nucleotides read TGCGCCAGCAGCCAAGAGGGAGGCAGGGCCGTTATTAACTATGGCTACACCTTC.

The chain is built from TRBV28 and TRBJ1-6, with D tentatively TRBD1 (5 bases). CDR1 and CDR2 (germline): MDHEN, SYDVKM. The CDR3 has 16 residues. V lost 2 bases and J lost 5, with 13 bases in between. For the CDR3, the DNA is TGTGCCAGCAGTTTAGTCGACAGCTCAAATAATTCACCCCTCCACTTT. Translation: CASSLVDSSNNSPLHF.

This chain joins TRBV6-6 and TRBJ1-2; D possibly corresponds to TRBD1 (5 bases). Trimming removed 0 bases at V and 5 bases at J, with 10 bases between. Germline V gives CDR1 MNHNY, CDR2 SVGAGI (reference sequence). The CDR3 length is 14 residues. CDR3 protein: CASSYSGGNYGYTF. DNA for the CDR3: TGTGCCAGCAGTTACTCGGGGGGTAATTATGGCTACACCTTC.

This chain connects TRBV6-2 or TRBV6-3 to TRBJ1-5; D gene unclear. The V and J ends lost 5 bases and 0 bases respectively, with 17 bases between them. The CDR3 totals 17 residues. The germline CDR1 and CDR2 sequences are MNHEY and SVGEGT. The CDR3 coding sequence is TGTGCCAGCAGTCAACCACCGGGGAGGATTAGCAATCAGCCCCAGCATTTT. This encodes CASSQPPGRISNQPQHF.

The CDR3 loop reads CASNARQGSGSPLHF. The CDR3 bases are TGTGCCAGTAATGCAAGACAGGGATCTGGTTCACCCCTCCACTTT. The chain carries TRBV19 and TRBJ1-6; 7 bases map to TRBD1. Germline CDR1 reads LNHDA; CDR2 reads SQIVND (reference sequence). J lost 9 bases, V lost 7 bases, and 12 bases had no gene match. CDR3 length: 15 residues.

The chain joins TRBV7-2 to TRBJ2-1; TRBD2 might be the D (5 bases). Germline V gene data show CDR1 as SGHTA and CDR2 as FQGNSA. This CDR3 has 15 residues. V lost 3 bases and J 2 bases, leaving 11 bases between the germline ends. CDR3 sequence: CASSFVNGAYNEQFF. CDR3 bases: TGTGCCAGCAGCTTTGTCAACGGGGCCTACAATGAGCAGTTCTTC.

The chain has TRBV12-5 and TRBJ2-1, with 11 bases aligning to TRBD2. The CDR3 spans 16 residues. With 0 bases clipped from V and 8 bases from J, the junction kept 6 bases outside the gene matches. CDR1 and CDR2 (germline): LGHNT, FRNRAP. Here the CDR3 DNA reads TGTGCTAGTGGTTTGGTACCACTAGCGGGGGAGGATGAGCAGTTCTTC. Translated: CASGLVPLAGEDEQFF.

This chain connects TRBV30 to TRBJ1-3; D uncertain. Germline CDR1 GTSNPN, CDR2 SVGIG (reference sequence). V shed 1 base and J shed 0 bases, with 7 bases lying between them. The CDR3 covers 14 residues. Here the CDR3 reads CAWSARSSGNTIYF. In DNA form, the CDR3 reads TGTGCCTGGAGTGCCCGGAGCTCTGGAAACACCATATATTTT.

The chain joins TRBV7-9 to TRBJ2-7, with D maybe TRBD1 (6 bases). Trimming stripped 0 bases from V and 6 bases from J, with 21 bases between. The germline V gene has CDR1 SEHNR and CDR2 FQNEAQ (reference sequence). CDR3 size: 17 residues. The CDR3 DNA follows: TGTGCCAGCAGCTTAGCCGGTGGCAGGGGACCCGGTCCCGAGCAGTACTTC. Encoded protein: CASSLAGGRGPGPEQYF.

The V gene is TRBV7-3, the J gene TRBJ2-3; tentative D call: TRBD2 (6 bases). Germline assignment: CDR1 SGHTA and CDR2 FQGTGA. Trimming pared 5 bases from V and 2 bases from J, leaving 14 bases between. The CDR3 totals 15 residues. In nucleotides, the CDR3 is TGTGCCAGCAGCGCCAGAACTAGCCCCACAGATACGCAGTATTTT. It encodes CASSARTSPTDTQYF.

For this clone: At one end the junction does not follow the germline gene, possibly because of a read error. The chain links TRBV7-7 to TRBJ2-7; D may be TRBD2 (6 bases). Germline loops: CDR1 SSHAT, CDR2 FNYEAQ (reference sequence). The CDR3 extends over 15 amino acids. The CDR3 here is CASSLALTSTDEQYF. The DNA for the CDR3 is TGTGCCAGCAGTTTAGCATTGACTAGTACCGACGAGCAGTACTTC.

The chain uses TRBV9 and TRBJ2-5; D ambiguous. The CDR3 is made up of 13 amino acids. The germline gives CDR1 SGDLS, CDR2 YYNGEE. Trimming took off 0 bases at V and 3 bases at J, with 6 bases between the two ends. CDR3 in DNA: TGTGCCAGCAGCGTAGTGGAGAAAGAGACCCAGTACTTC. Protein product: CASSVVEKETQYF.

The chain's CDR3 is CASSRRQRIDYGYTF. The CDR3, as DNA: TGTGCCAGCAGTCGTCGACAGAGGATAGACTATGGCTACACCTTC. The chain is built from TRBV5-6 and TRBJ1-2, with D possibly matching TRBD1 (5 bases). The CDR3 has 15 residues. Germline loops: CDR1 SGHDT, CDR2 YYEEEE. Deletions cut 5 bases from V and 3 bases from J, with 17 bases between.

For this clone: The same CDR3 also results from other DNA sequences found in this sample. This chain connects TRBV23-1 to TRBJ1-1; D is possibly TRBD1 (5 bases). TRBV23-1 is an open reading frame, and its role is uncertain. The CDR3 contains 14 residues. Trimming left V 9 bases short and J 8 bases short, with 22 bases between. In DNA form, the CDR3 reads TGCGCCAGTAGCCACAGCAGCAGGGATTGGGAAGCTTTCTTT. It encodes CASSHSSRDWEAFF.